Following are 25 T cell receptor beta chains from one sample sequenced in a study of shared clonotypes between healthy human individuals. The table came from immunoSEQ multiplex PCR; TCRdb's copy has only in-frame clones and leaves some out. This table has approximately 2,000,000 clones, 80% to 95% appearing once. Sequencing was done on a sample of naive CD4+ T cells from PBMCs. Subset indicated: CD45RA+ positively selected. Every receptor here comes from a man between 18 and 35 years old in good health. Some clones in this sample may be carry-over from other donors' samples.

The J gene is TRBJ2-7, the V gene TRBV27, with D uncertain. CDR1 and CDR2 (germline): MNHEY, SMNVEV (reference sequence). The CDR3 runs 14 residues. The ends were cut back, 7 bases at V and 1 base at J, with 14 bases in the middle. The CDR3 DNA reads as TGTGCCAGCACCAGGACCGGTGAATCCTACGAGCAGTACTTC. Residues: CASTRTGESYEQYF.

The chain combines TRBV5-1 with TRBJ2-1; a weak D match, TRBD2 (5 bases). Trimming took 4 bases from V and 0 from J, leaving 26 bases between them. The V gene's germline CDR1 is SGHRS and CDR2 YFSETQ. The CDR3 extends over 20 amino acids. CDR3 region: CASSPLGGTTTQSSYNEQFF. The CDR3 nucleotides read TGCGCCAGCAGCCCCCTAGGAGGTACGACTACCCAAAGCTCCTACAATGAGCAGTTCTTC.

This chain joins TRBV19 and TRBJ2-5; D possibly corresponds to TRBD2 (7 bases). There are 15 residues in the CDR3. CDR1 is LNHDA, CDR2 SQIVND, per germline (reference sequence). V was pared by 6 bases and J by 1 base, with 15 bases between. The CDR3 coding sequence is TGTGCCAGTAGAGGGGGGGAGGCCACCCAAGAGACCCAGTACTTC. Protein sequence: CASRGGEATQETQYF.

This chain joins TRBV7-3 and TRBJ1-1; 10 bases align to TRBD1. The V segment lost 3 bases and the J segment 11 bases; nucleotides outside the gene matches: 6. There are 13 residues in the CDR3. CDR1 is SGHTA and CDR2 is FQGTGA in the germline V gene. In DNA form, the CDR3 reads TGTGCCAGCAGCTTGACAGGGGGCAGGGATGCTTTCTTT. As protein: CASSLTGGRDAFF.

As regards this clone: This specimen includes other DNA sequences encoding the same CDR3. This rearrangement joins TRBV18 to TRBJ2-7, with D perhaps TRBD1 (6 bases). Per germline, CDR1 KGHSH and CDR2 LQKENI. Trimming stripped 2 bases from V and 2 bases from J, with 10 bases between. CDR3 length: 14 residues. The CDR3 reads CASSPGTTTYEQYF. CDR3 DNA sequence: TGTGCCAGCTCACCAGGGACAACAACCTACGAGCAGTACTTC.

For the CDR3, the DNA is TGTGCCAGCAGCCAGACGGGGGGAGCTGGCGCCTACGAGCAGTACTTC. It specifies CASSQTGGAGAYEQYF. The chain joins TRBV7-3 to TRBJ2-7, with 7 bases that match TRBD2. CDR1 is SGHTA and CDR2 is FQGTGA in the germline V gene. V shed 5 bases, J shed 2 bases, and the junction held 12 bases outside the gene matches. The CDR3 is 16 amino acids.

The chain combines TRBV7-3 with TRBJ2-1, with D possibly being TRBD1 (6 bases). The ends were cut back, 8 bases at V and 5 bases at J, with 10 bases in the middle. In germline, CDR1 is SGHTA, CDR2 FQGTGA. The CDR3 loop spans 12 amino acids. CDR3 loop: CASGGRHNEQFF. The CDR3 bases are TGTGCCAGCGGGGGCAGGCACAATGAGCAGTTCTTC.

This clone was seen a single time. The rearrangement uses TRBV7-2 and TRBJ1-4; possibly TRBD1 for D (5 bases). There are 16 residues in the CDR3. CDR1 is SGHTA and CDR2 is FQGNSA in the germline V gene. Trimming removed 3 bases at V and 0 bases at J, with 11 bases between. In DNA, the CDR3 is TGTGCCAGCAGCTTCGGGGCTGGGGCAACTAATGAAAAACTGTTTTTT. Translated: CASSFGAGATNEKLFF.

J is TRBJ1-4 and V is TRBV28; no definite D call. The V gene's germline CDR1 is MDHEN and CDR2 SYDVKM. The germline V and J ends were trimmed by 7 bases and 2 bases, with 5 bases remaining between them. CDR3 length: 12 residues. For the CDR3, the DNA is TGTGCCAGCACCGACACTAATGAAAAACTGTTTTTT. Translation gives CASTDTNEKLFF.

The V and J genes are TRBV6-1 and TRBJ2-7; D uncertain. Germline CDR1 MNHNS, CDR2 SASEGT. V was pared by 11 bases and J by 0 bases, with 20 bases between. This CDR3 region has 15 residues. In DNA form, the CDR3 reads TGTGCCTCACATTATGTAACGGCTGCCTCCTACGAGCAGTACTTC. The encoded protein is CASHYVTAASYEQYF.

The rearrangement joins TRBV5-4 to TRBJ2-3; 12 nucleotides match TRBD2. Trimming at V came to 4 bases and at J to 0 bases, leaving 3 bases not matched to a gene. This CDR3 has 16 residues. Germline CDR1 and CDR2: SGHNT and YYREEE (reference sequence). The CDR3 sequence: CASSPTSGRSTDTQYF. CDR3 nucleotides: TGTGCCAGCAGCCCGACTAGCGGGAGAAGCACAGATACGCAGTATTTT.

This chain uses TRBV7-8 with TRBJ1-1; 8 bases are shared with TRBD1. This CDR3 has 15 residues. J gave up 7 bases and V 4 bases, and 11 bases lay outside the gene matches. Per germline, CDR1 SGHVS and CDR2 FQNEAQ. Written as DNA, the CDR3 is TGTGCCAGCAGCTCCTTTGGGACAACAGGGGGTGAAGCTTTCTTT. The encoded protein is CASSSFGTTGGEAFF.

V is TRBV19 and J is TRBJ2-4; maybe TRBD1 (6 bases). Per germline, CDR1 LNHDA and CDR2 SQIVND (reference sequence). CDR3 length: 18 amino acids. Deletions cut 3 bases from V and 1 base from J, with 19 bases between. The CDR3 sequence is CASSIRPAGDSAKNIQYF. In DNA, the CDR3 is TGTGCCAGTAGTATCAGGCCCGCAGGGGATTCGGCCAAAAACATTCAGTACTTC.

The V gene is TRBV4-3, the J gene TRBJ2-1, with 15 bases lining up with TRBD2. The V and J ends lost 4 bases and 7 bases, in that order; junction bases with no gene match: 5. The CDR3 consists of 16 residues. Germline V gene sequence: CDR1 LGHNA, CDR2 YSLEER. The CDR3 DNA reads TGCGCCAGCAGCCGAGGGACTAGCGGGAGGAGGAATGAGCAGTTCTTC. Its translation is CASSRGTSGRRNEQFF.

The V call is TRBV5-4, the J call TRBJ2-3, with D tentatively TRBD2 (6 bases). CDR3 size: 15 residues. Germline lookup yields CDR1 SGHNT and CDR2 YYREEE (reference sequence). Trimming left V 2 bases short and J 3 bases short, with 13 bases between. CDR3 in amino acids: CASSFGGRGTDTQYF. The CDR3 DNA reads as TGTGCCAGCAGCTTTGGGGGGAGAGGTACAGATACGCAGTATTTT. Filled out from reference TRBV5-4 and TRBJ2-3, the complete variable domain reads ETGVTQSPTHLIKTRGQQVTLRCSSQSGHNTVSWYQQALGQGPQFIFQYYREEENGRGNFPPRFSGLQFPNYSSELNVNALELDDSALYLCASSFGGRGTDTQYFGPGTRLTVL.

The CDR3 sequence is CASGGQMETGELFF. CDR3 nucleotides: TGCGCCAGCGGGGGACAGATGGAAACCGGGGAGCTGTTTTTT. This chain connects TRBV5-1 to TRBJ2-2; 7 bases are a match to TRBD1. J lost 5 bases, V lost 7 bases, and 8 bases had no gene match. CDR3 size: 14 residues. CDR1 SGHRS and CDR2 YFSETQ come from the germline V gene. Together with reference TRBV5-1 and TRBJ2-2, the CDR3 gives the full variable domain: KAGVTQTPRYLIKTRGQQVTLSCSPISGHRSVSWYQQTPGQGLQFLFEYFSETQRNKGNFPGRFSGRQFSNSRSEMNVSTLELGDSALYLCASGGQMETGELFFGEGSRLTVL.

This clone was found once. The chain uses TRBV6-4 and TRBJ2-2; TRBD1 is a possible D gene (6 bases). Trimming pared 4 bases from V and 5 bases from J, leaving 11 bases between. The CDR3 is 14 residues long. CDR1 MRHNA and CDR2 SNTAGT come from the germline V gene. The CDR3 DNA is TGTGCCAGCAGTGTACAGGGCGCGACCGGGGAGCTGTTTTTT. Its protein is CASSVQGATGELFF.

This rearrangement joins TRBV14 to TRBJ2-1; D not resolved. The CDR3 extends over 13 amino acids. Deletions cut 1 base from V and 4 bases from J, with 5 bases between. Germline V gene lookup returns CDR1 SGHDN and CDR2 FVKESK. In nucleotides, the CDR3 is TGTGCCAGCAGCCAAGGGAGATACAATGAGCAGTTCTTC. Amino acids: CASSQGRYNEQFF. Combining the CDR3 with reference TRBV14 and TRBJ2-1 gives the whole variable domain EAGVTQFPSHSVIEKGQTVTLRCDPISGHDNLYWYRRVMGKEIKFLLHFVKESKQDESGMPNNRFLAERTGGTYSTLKVQPAELEDSGVYFCASSQGRYNEQFFGPGTRLTVL.

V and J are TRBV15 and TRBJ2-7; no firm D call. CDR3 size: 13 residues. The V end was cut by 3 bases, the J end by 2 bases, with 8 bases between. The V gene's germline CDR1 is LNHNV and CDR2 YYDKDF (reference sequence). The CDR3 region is CATSRYGTYEQYF. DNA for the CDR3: TGTGCCACCAGCAGGTACGGAACCTACGAGCAGTACTTC.

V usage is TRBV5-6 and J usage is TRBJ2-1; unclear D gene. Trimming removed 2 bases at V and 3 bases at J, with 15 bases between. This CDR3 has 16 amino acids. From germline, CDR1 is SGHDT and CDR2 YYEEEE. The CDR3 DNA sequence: TGTGCCAGCAGCTTATGGGGTAGTGCCTACTACAATGAGCAGTTCTTC. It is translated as CASSLWGSAYYNEQFF.

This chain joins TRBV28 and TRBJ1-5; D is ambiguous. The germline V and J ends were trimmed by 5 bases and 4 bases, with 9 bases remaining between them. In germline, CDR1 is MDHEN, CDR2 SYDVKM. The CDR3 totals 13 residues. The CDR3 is CASSPGINQPQHF. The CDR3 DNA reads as TGTGCCAGCAGTCCTGGGATTAATCAGCCCCAGCATTTT. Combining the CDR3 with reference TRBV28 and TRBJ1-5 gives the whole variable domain DVKVTQSSRYLVKRTGEKVFLECVQDMDHENMFWYRQDPGLGLRLIYFSYDVKMKEKGDIPEGYSVSREKKERFSLILESASTNQTSMYLCASSPGINQPQHFGDGTRLSIL.

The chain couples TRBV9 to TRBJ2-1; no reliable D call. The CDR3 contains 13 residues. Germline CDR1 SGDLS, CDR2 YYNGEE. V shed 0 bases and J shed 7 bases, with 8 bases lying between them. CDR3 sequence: CASSVGPPNEQFF. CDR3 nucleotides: TGTGCCAGCAGCGTAGGCCCCCCGAATGAGCAGTTCTTC.

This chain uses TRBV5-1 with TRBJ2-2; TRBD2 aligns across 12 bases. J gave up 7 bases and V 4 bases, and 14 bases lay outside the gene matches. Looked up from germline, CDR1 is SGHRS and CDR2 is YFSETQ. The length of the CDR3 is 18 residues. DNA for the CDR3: TGCGCCAGCAGCCGTACCTCACTAGCGGGAGGATTTGGCGGGGAGCTGTTTTTT. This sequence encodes CASSRTSLAGGFGGELFF.

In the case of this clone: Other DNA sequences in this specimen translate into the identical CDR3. The CDR3 loop reads CAWSGSSGNTIYF. CDR3 nucleotide sequence: TGTGCCTGGAGCGGGAGCTCTGGAAACACCATATATTTT. The chain is built from TRBV30 and TRBJ1-3; D not certain. Germline CDR1 reads GTSNPN; CDR2 reads SVGIG (reference sequence). V was clipped by 3 bases and J by 0 bases, with 6 bases between them. The CDR3 sequence is 13 residues long.

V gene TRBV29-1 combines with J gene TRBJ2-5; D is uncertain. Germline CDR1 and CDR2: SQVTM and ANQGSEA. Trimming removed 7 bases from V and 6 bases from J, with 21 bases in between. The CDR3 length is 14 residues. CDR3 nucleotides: TGCAGCGACTCACAGTGGGGTGGCGGCAAGACCCAGTACTTC. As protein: CSDSQWGGGKTQYF. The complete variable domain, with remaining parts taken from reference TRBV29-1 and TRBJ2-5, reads SAVISQKPSRDICQRGTSLTIQCQVDSQVTMMFWYRQQPGQSLTLIATANQGSEATYESGFVIDKFPISRPNLTFSTLTVSNMSPEDSSIYLCSDSQWGGGKTQYFGPGTRLLVL.